The T cell receptor (beta chain) under discussion was sequenced for a study of T cell repertoires in cytomegalovirus infection (dated by TCRdb to about 2019). About the full investigation: Peptide stimulations targeted recently identified HLA-C-restricted CMV epitopes, whose presentation resists viral immunomodulation, together with well-studied HLA-B-restricted epitopes. The HLA type of each donor mattered for the analysis, because public TCR beta signatures pointed to carriage of CMV infection along with the matching HLA type.

Paper-wide results and their limitations: Carriers of CMV infection plus the relevant HLA type were discriminated by the cumulative frequency of public TCR beta family members in the study cohort and in an independent approximately 350-donor cohort. The ex vivo response was dominated by HLA-C-restricted CMV-specific TCR beta clonotypes, which also provided the single most frequent clonotype in two of eight donors.

The sequencer was an Illumina HiSeq 1500. TCRdb's own reprocessing of the public reads used fastp at Q25 and MiXCR and kept productive beta chains. Every distinct CDR3 protein forms one entry, paired with its most common genes and DNA. The sample records roughly 350,000 distinct CDR3 sequences, about a third of which are singletons. Of the sample, roughly 13% is held by the ten largest clones. About this clonotype itself: Its antigen has not been determined. No much larger clone exists at a distance of one base, and base qualities are not known.

The treatment or condition label, as the study defines it: in vitro stimulation with specific CMV peptide epitopes to enrich CMV-specific T cells. The CDR3 runs 14 residues from the cysteine to the phenylalanine. Here the CDR3 DNA is all that survives: 42 bases in frame from base 1. Trimming at the junction amounts to 0 bases on V and 3 bases on J, and the germline ends lie 9 bases apart. Per the germline V gene, MNHEY is the CDR1 and SVGAGI is the CDR2. This sequence was found in a human donor in good health (CMV status not recorded). Some clones in this sample may be carry-over from other donors' samples. Sequenced material: cultured PBMCs, taken from culture after CMV antigen stimulation. The receptor chain draws on TRBV6-5 and TRBJ2-7; a tentative D match to TRBD2 spans 5 bases. The CDR3 region has the sequence CASSYSQEDYEQYF. The bases read TGTGCCAGCAGTTACTCCCAGGAGGACTACGAGCAGTACTTC.